In its sample, the clone carrying this T cell receptor beta chain was seen once. This sample is part of a study of blood T cell repertoires in COVID-19. Study overall: From T cells, B-cell-depleted T cells, or PBMCs came the material, which was cDNA or gDNA.

The germline V gene has CDR1 LNHNV and CDR2 YYDKDF (reference sequence). There are 14 residues in the CDR3. The V end lost 0 bases, the J end lost 7 bases, and 12 bases lay between the germline ends. TCRdb's table, derived via immunoSEQ multiplex PCR, lists solely in-frame clones and lacks some. Here the sample spans 150,000 to 200,000 clones, approximately 89% being singletons. V gene TRBV15 combines with J gene TRBJ2-5; perhaps TRBD1 as D (5 bases). This receptor was identified in a woman in her twenties or thirties with acute or convalescent COVID-19. Sequencing was carried out using peripheral blood. The CDR3 region has the DNA TGTGCCACCAGCAGAGAAGACAGCCGTGGGACCCAGTACTTC. Its protein is CATSREDSRGTQYF.